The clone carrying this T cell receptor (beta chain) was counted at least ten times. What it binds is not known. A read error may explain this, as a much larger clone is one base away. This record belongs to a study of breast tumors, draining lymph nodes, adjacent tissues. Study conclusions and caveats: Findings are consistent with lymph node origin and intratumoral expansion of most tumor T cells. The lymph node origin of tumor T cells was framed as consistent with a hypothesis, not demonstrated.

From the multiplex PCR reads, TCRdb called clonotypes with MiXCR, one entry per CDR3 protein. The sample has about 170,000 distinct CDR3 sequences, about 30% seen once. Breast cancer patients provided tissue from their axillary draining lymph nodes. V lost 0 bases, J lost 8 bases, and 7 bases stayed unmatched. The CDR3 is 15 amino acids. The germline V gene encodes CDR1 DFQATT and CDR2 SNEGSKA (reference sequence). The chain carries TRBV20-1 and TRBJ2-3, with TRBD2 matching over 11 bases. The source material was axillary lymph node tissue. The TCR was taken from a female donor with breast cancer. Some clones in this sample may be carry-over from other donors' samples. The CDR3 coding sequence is TGCAGTGCTAGAGACACTAGCGGGGGCGCGGGTACGCAGTATTTT. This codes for CSARDTSGGAGTQYF.